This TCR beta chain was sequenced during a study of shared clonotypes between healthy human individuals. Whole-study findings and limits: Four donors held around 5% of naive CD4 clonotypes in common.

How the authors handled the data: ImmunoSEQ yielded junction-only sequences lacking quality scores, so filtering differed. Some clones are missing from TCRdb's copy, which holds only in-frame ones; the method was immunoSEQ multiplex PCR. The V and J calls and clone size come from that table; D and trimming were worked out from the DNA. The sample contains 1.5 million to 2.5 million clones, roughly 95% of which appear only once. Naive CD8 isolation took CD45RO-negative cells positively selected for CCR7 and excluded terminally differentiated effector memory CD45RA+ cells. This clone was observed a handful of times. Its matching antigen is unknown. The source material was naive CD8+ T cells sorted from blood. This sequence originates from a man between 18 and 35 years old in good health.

The CDR3 is CASSQVQEDQPQHF. The CDR3 DNA follows: TGCGCCAGCAGCCAAGTCCAGGAGGATCAGCCCCAGCATTTT. This sequence joins TRBV4-1 and TRBJ1-5; D is undetermined. Trimming left V 1 base short and J 5 bases short, with 9 bases between. This CDR3 region has 14 residues. CDR1 is MGHRA, CDR2 YSYEKL, per germline.